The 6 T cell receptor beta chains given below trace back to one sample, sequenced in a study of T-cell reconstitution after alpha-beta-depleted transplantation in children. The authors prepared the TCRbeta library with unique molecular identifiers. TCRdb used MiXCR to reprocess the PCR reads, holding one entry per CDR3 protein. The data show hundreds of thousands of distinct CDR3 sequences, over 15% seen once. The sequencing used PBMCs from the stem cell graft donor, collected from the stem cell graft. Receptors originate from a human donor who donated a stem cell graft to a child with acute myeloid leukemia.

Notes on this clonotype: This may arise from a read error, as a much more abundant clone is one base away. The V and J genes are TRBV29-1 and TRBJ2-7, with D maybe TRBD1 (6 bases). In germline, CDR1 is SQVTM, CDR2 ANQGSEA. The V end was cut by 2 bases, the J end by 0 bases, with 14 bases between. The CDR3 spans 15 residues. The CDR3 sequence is CSVELRDTTSYEQYF. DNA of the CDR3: TGCAGCGTTGAACTCCGGGACACGACCTCCTACGAGCAGTACTTC.

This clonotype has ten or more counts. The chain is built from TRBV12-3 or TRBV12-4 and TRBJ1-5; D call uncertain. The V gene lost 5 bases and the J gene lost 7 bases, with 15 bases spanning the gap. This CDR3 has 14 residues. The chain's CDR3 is CASSQVPSGQPQHF. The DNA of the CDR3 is TGTGCCAGCAGTCAGGTCCCGTCGGGGCAGCCCCAGCATTTT.

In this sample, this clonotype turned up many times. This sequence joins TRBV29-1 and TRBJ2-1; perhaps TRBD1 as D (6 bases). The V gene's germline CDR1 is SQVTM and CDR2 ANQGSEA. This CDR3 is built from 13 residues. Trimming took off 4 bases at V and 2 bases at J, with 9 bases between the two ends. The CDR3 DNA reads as TGCAGCGTTGGGGGGCAAACCTACAATGAGCAGTTCTTC. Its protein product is CSVGGQTYNEQFF.

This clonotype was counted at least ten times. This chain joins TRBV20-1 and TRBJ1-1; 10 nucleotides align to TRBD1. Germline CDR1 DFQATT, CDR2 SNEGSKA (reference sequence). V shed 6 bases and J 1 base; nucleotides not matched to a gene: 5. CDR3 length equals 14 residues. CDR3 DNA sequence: TGCAGTGCCGCGGACAGGGGGACGAACACTGAAGCTTTCTTT. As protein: CSAADRGTNTEAFF.

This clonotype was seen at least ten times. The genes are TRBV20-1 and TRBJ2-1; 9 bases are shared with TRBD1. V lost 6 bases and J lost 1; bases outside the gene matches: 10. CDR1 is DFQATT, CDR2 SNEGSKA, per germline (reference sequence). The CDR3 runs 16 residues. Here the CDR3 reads CSAAGTGTSSYNEQFF. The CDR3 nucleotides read TGCAGTGCCGCCGGGACAGGGACCTCTTCCTACAATGAGCAGTTCTTC.

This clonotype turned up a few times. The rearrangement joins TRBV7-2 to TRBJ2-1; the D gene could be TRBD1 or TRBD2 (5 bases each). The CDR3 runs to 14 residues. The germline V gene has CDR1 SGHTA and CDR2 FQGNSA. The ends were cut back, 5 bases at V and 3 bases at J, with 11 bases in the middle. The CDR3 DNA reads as TGTGCCAGCAGCCGCCGGGACGACTACAATGAGCAGTTCTTC. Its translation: CASSRRDDYNEQFF.